These 23 T cell receptor beta chains came from one sample sequenced in a study of blood T cell repertoires in COVID-19. The repertoire was sequenced with immunoSEQ multiplex PCR; TCRdb's copy has only in-frame clones and lacks some. The sample shows some 170,000 clones, around 73% of them seen only once. Sequencing was done on a sample of PBMCs or T cells enriched from blood (not recorded which). Receptor source: a woman aged 45-65 years who had recovered from COVID-19.

The gene calls are TRBV19 and TRBJ1-5; perhaps TRBD1 as D (5 bases). The germline V gene has CDR1 LNHDA and CDR2 SQIVND (reference sequence). The CDR3 is made up of 14 amino acids. Between the trimmed V and J ends, which lost 7 bases and 0 bases, there was a span of 10 bases. The chain's CDR3 is CASTRQNSNQPQHF. As DNA, the CDR3 is TGTGCCAGTACCCGACAGAATAGCAATCAGCCCCAGCATTTT. Combining the CDR3 with reference TRBV19 and TRBJ1-5 gives the whole variable domain DGGITQSPKYLFRKEGQNVTLSCEQNLNHDAMYWYRQDPGQGLRLIYYSQIVNDFQKGDIAEGYSVSREKKESFPLTVTSAQKNPTAFYLCASTRQNSNQPQHFGDGTRLSIL.

The chain employs TRBV27 and TRBJ1-2; D ambiguous. V was clipped by 8 bases and J by 5 bases, with 15 bases between them. The CDR3 consists of 13 residues. Germline V gives CDR1 MNHEY, CDR2 SMNVEV (reference sequence). The CDR3 region is CASGSPRYYGYTF. The DNA for the CDR3 is TGTGCCAGCGGTTCCCCCAGATATTATGGCTACACCTTC.

The genes are TRBV10-3 and TRBJ1-2, with TRBD1 matching over 7 bases. Per germline, CDR1 ENHRY and CDR2 SYGVKD. V trimming: 3 bases; J trimming: 2 bases; junction bases outside the gene matches: 6. This CDR3 has 15 amino acids. The CDR3 protein is CAISDPGQTNYGYTF. DNA for the CDR3: TGTGCCATCAGTGACCCGGGACAGACAAACTATGGCTACACCTTC.

The chain has TRBV6-6 and TRBJ2-5, with D perhaps TRBD1 (5 bases). Germline V gene sequence: CDR1 MNHNY, CDR2 SVGAGI (reference sequence). Trimming stripped 11 bases from V and 5 bases from J, with 15 bases between. The CDR3 is 12 residues long. The DNA of the CDR3 is TGTGCCGCAGCCAGGGATCTCGAGACCCAGTACTTC. Translating gives CAAARDLETQYF.

This chain links TRBV7-2 with TRBJ1-4; D gene unclear. CDR1 SGHTA and CDR2 FQGNSA come from the germline V gene. The V end was cut by 1 base, the J end by 8 bases, with 14 bases between. There are 15 residues in the CDR3. The CDR3, as DNA: TGTGCCAGCAGCTTAGGGCCAGTTGGGCAGGAAAAACTGTTTTTT. Encoded protein: CASSLGPVGQEKLFF.

V usage is TRBV28 and J usage is TRBJ1-2, with D maybe TRBD1 (5 bases). V lost 3 bases to trimming and J lost 5 bases, with 10 bases between them. Germline assignment: CDR1 MDHEN and CDR2 SYDVKM. There are 13 residues in the CDR3. In DNA, the CDR3 is TGTGCCAGCAGTTTTAGGGGAGGATATGGCTACACCTTC. It yields the protein CASSFRGGYGYTF.

The gene calls are TRBV3-1 (or the pseudogene TRBV3-2) and TRBJ1-3, with D perhaps TRBD1 (6 bases). The CDR3 has 16 amino acids. V was pared by 1 base and J by 4 bases, with 14 bases between. Per germline, CDR1 LGHDT and CDR2 YNNKEL (reference sequence). This CDR3 is CASSQGGQILGNTIYF. CDR3 nucleotide sequence: TGTGCCAGCAGCCAAGGCGGACAGATACTCGGAAACACCATATATTTT.

V and J are TRBV20-1 and TRBJ1-5; 7 bases fit TRBD1. Unmatched junction bases numbered 4, after V lost 3 bases and J lost 5 bases. Per germline, CDR1 DFQATT and CDR2 SNEGSKA (reference sequence). The CDR3 sequence is 13 residues long. The CDR3 DNA reads TGCAGTGCTAGTGGGACAGTCGATCAGCCCCAGCATTTT. Translated: CSASGTVDQPQHF.

As concerns this clone: The junction departs from germline at one end; a sequencing error may be responsible. DNA for the CDR3: TGTGTCAGCATCCGGGCGGGAGCCACCTACGAGCAGTACTTC. Its protein is CVSIRAGATYEQYF. The chain is built from TRBV6-4 and TRBJ2-7, with 7 bases that match TRBD2. Looked up from germline, CDR1 is MRHNA and CDR2 is SNTAGT. CDR3 length: 14 residues.

J is TRBJ1-2 and V is TRBV5-4; possibly TRBD1 for D (6 bases). In germline, CDR1 is SGHNT, CDR2 YYREEE (reference sequence). The CDR3 runs to 15 residues. Deletions cut 0 bases from V and 6 bases from J, with 15 bases between. The DNA of the CDR3 is TGTGCCAGCAGCTTGGACTCACGCGGGGGCGATGGCTACACCTTC. Encoded protein: CASSLDSRGGDGYTF.

The CDR3 bases are TGTGCGACCACCTCTGGGGCCTACTCCTACAATGAGCAGTTCTTC. Translation: CATTSGAYSYNEQFF. This sequence joins TRBV28 and TRBJ2-1; a possible D gene is TRBD1 (5 bases). Germline-derived CDR1 and CDR2 are MDHEN and SYDVKM. The CDR3 is 15 amino acids.

This chain's CDR3 is CASSASQGGYTEAFF. CDR3 bases: TGTGCCAGCAGCGCAAGCCAGGGAGGGTACACTGAAGCTTTCTTT. The V call is TRBV9, the J call TRBJ1-1; maybe TRBD1 (5 bases). Germline CDR1 is SGDLS and CDR2 is YYNGEE. CDR3 length: 15 amino acids. V shed 3 bases and J shed 3 bases, with 15 bases lying between them.

The V and J genes are TRBV7-2 and TRBJ2-3, with D perhaps TRBD2 (7 bases). The V and J ends lost 5 bases and 0 bases respectively, with 15 bases between them. The CDR3 loop spans 16 amino acids. The germline gives CDR1 SGHTA, CDR2 FQGNSA. Here the CDR3 DNA reads TGTGCCAGCAGCACCAATGGGGGGGCCAGCACAGATACGCAGTATTTT. Translating it yields CASSTNGGASTDTQYF.

The chain is built from TRBV5-1 and TRBJ1-5; 11 bases agree with TRBD1. With V trimmed by 3 bases and J by 7 bases, 3 bases remained unmatched. This CDR3 is 14 amino acids long. The germline V gene encodes CDR1 SGHRS and CDR2 YFSETQ. Here the CDR3 DNA reads TGCGCCAGCAGCTCGGGACAGGGGGACCAGCCCCAGCATTTT. Translating it yields CASSSGQGDQPQHF.

This chain joins TRBV20-1 and TRBJ2-5; D gene ambiguous. The CDR3 totals 11 residues. V was pared by 8 bases and J by 2 bases, with 9 bases between. Per germline, CDR1 DFQATT and CDR2 SNEGSKA (reference sequence). This chain's CDR3 is CSPLTQETQYF. The CDR3, as DNA: TGCAGTCCTCTGACACAAGAGACCCAGTACTTC.

V and J are TRBV5-1 and TRBJ2-3; tentatively, D is TRBD2 (5 bases). The CDR3 is 13 amino acids. Trimming left V 4 bases short and J 2 bases short, with 8 bases between. From germline, CDR1 is SGHRS and CDR2 YFSETQ. The CDR3 loop is CASSPGNTDTQYF. The CDR3 bases are TGCGCCAGCAGCCCGGGAAACACAGATACGCAGTATTTT.

The gene calls are TRBV6-1 and TRBJ2-7; TRBD2 is a possible D gene (6 bases). Germline CDR1 and CDR2: MNHNS and SASEGT. The germline V and J ends were trimmed by 4 bases and 7 bases, with 14 bases remaining between them. The CDR3 contains 13 residues. The CDR3 sequence is CASSVGAAGEQYF. The CDR3 DNA sequence: TGTGCCAGCAGTGTTGGGGCCGCGGGGGAGCAGTACTTC.

The rearrangement links TRBV28 to TRBJ1-2, with TRBD1 as a possible D gene (6 bases). V lost 11 bases, J lost 2 bases, and 15 bases lay in between. Germline CDR1 reads MDHEN; CDR2 reads SYDVKM. The length of the CDR3 is 13 residues. CDR3 bases: TGTGCCGCCGAACAGGACAGAAACTATGGCTACACCTTC. It translates to CAAEQDRNYGYTF.

This rearrangement joins TRBV6-1 to TRBJ1-5, with 7 bases matching TRBD1. J was trimmed by 7 bases and V by 10 bases; bases with no gene match: 16. The length of the CDR3 is 15 residues. Germline V gives CDR1 MNHNS, CDR2 SASEGT. CDR3 nucleotides: TGTGCCACCTCATTCTCGACAGGGTTCGTCCAGCCCCAGCATTTT. The encoded protein is CATSFSTGFVQPQHF.

The chain has TRBV28 and TRBJ1-3, with D unclear. The CDR3 has 14 residues. The germline CDR1 and CDR2 sequences are MDHEN and SYDVKM. The germline V and J ends were trimmed by 1 base and 7 bases, with 11 bases remaining between them. The CDR3 protein is CASSLSGVRNTIYF. The DNA of the CDR3 is TGTGCCAGCAGTTTATCCGGGGTACGCAACACCATATATTTT.

The V gene is TRBV5-8, the J gene TRBJ1-5, with 8 bases identical to TRBD1. CDR3 length: 14 residues. Germline CDR1 SGHTS, CDR2 YDEGEE. J gave up 6 bases and V 2 bases, and 4 bases lay outside the gene matches. The CDR3, as DNA: TGTGCCAGCAGCTTTATGACAGGGGTTCAGCCCCAGCATTTT. It yields the protein CASSFMTGVQPQHF.

This clone appeared a single time. The rearrangement joins TRBV19 to TRBJ2-2, with D maybe TRBD2 (7 bases). V was shortened by 6 bases and J by 9 bases, with 14 bases between the two germline ends. This CDR3 is 13 amino acids long. The germline CDR1 and CDR2 sequences are LNHDA and SQIVND (reference sequence). CDR3 sequence reads: CASSKGGIWELFF. In nucleotides, the CDR3 is TGTGCCAGTAGCAAGGGGGGGATCTGGGAGCTGTTTTTT.

This CDR3 reads CSGAASGSTEQYF. In nucleotides, the CDR3 is TGCAGTGGGGCGGCTAGCGGGAGTACCGAGCAGTACTTC. The genes are TRBV29-1 and TRBJ2-7; 10 nucleotides agree with TRBD2. The CDR3 has 13 residues. Germline CDR1 SQVTM, CDR2 ANQGSEA.